This T cell receptor beta chain appears in the sequencing data of a study of control samples from healthy donors and cancer patients. Generated by immunoSEQ multiplex PCR, the TCRdb table keeps only in-frame clones and is missing some. The sample carries 150,000 to 200,000 clones, around nine tenths recorded once. V was trimmed by 0 bases and J by 4 bases, leaving 10 bases between them. This CDR3 comprises 15 residues. The germline V gene has CDR1 SGHAT and CDR2 FQNNGV. This sequence joins TRBV11-2 and TRBJ2-1; unclear D gene. What was sequenced was blood. This receptor was taken from a man between 25 and 39 years old in good health. CDR3 nucleotide sequence: TGTGCCAGCAGCTTAGAGATTGGTACGTACAATGAGCAGTTCTTC. Encoded protein: CASSLEIGTYNEQFF.